Listed here is a single TCR beta chain. This sample was taken from a study of T cell responses to AZD1222 COVID-19 vaccine. The ends were cut back, 0 bases at V and 5 bases at J, with 10 bases in the middle. The CDR3 extends over 14 amino acids. The V gene's germline CDR1 is SEHNR and CDR2 FQNEAQ (reference sequence). Repertoires were generated with immunoSEQ multiplex PCR, while TCRdb's copy carries only in-frame clones and drops some. This table holds 200,000 or so clones, just over 90% found once. Material: peripheral blood, obtained on day 0 of MenACWY control vaccination. This TCR derives from an adult in good health. The gene calls are TRBV7-9 and TRBJ1-1, with a weak D call TRBD1 (6 bases). This CDR3 is CASSLAQTGTEAFF. CDR3 in DNA: TGTGCCAGCAGCTTAGCGCAAACAGGGACTGAAGCTTTCTTT.